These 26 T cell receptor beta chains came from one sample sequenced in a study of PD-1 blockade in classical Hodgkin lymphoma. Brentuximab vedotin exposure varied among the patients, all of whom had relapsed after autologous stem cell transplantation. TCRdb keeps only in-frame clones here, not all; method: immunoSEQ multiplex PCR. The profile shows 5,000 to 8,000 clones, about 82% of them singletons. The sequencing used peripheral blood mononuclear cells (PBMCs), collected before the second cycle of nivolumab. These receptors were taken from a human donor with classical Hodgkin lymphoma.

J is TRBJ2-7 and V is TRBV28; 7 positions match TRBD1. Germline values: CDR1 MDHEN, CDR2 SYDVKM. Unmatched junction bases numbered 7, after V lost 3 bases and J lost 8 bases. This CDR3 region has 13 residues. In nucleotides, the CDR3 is TGTGCCAGCAGTTTCCGGGACAGTGTACAGCAGTACGTC. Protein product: CASSFRDSVQQYV.

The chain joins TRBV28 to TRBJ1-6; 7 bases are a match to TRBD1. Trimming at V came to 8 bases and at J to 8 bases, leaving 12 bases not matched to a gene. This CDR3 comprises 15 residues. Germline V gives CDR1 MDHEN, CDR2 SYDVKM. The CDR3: CASAHWDSWYSPLHF. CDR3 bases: TGTGCCAGCGCCCATTGGGACAGCTGGTATTCACCCCTCCACTTT.

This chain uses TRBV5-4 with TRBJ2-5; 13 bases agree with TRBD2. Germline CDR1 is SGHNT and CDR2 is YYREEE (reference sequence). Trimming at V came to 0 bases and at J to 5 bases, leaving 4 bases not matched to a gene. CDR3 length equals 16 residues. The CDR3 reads CASSLGLAGGMETQYF. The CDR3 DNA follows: TGTGCCAGCAGCTTGGGACTAGCGGGAGGAATGGAGACCCAGTACTTC.

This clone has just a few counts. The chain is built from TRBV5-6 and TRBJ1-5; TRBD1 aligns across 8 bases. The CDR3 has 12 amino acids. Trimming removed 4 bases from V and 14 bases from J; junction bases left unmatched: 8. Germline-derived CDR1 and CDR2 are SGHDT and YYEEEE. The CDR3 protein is CASSPGTGIEHF. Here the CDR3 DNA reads TGTGCCAGCAGCCCCGGGACAGGAATTGAGCATTTT.

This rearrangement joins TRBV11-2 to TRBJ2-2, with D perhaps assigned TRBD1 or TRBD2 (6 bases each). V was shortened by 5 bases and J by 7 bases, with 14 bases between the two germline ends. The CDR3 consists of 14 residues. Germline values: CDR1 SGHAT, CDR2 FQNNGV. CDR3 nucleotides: TGTGCCAGCAGCCTGGGTAGGGGGGACGGGGAGCTGTTTTTT. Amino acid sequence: CASSLGRGDGELFF.

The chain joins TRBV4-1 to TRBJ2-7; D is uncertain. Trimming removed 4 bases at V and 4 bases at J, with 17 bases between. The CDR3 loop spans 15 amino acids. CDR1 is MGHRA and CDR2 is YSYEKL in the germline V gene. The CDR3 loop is CASSPHKGGSYEQYV. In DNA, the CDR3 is TGCGCCAGCAGCCCACACAAGGGCGGCTCTTACGAGCAGTACGTC.

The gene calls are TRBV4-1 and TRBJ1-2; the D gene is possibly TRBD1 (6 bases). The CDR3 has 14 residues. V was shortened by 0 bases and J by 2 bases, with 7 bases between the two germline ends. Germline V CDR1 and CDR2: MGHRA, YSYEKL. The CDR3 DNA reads TGCGCCAGCAGCCAAGAGCAGGGGAACTATGGCTACACCTTC. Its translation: CASSQEQGNYGYTF.

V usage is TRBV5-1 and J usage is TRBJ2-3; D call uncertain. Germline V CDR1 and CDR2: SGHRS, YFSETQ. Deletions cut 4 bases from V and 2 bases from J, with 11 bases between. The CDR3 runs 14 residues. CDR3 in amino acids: CASSRPDNTDTQYF. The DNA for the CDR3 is TGCGCCAGCAGCCGACCCGATAACACAGATACGCAGTATTTT.

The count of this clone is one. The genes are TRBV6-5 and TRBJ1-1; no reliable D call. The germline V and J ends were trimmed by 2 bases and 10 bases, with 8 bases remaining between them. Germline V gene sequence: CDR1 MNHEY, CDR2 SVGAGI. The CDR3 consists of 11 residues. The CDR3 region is CASSYPPGAFF. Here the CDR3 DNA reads TGTGCCAGCAGTTACCCCCCGGGAGCTTTCTTT.

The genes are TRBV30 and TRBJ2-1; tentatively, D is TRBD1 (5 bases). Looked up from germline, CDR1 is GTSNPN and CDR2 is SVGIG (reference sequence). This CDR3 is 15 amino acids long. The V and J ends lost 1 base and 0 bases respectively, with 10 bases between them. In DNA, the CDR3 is TGTGCCTGGAGTGAAGGGGTGAGCTCCTACAATGAGCAGTTCTTC. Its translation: CAWSEGVSSYNEQFF. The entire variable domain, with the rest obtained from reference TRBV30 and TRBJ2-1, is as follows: SQTIHQWPATLVQPVGSPLSLECTVEGTSNPNLYWYRQAAGRGLQLLFYSVGIGQISSEVPQNLSASRPQDRQFILSSKKLLLSDSGFYLCAWSEGVSSYNEQFFGPGTRLTVL.

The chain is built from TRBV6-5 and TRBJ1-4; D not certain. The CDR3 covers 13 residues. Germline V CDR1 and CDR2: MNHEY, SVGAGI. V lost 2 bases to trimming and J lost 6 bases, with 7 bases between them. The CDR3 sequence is CASSYPTDEKLFF. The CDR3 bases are TGTGCCAGCAGTTACCCGACGGATGAAAAACTGTTTTTT.

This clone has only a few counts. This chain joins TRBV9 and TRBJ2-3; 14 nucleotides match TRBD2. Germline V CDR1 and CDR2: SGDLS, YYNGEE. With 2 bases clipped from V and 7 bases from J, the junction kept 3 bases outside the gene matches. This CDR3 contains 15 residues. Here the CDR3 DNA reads TGTGCCAGCAGCGTGACTAGCGGGGGGGGTAATACGCAGTATTTT. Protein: CASSVTSGGGNTQYF.

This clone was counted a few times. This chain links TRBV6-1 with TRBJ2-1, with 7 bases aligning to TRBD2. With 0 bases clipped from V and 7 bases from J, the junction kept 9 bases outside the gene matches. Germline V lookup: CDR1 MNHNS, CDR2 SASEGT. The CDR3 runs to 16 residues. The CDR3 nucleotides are TGTGCCAGCAGTGAAGCGCCTAGCGGCGTTGCGAATGAGCAGTTCTTC. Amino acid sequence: CASSEAPSGVANEQFF.

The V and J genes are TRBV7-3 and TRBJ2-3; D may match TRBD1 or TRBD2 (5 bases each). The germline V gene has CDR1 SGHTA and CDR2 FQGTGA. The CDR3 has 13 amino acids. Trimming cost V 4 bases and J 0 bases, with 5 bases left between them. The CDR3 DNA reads TGTGCCAGCAGCTGGGGGAGCACAGATACGCAGTATTTT. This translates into CASSWGSTDTQYF.

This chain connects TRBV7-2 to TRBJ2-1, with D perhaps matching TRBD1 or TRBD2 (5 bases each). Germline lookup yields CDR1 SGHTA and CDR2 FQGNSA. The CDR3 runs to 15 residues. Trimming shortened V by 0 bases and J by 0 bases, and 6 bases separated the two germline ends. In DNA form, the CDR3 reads TGTGCCAGCAGCTTAGCGGGGGTCTCCTACAATGAGCAGTTCTTC. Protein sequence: CASSLAGVSYNEQFF.

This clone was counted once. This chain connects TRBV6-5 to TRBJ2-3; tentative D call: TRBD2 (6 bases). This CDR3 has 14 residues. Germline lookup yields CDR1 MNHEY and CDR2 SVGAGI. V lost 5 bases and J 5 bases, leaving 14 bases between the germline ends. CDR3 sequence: CASSPRGSGDTQYF. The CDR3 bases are TGTGCCAGCAGTCCCCGGGGTAGCGGAGATACGCAGTATTTT.

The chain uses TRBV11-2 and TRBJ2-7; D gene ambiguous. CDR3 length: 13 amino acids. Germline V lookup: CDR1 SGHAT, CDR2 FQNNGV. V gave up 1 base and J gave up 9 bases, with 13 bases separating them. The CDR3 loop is CASSLGGLWGQYV. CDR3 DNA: TGTGCCAGCAGCTTAGGCGGCCTCTGGGGGCAGTACGTC.

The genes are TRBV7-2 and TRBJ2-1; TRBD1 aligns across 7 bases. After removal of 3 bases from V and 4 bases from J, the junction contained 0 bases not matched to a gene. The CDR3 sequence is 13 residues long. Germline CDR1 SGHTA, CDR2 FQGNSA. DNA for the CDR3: TGTGCCAGCAGCTTGGACAGGTACAATGAGCAGTTCTTC. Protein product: CASSLDRYNEQFF.

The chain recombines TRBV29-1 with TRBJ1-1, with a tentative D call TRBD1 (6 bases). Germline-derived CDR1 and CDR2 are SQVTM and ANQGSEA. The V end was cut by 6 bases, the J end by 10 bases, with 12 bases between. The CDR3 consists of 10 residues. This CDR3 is CSVAGDGAFF. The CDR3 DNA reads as TGCAGCGTCGCAGGGGACGGAGCTTTCTTT.

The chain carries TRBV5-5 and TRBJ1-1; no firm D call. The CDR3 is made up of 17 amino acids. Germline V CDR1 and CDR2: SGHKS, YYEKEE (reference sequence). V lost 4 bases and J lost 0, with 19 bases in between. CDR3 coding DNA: TGTGCCAGCAGCGGCTTGGGAGTGGGCTTCATGAACACTGAAGCTTTCTTT. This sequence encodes CASSGLGVGFMNTEAFF.

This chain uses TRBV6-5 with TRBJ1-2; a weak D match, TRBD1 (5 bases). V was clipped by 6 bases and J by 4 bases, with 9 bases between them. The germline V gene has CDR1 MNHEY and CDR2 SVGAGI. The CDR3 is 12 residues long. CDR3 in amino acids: CASRPQGYGYTF. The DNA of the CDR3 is TGTGCCAGCAGACCCCAGGGCTATGGCTACACCTTC.

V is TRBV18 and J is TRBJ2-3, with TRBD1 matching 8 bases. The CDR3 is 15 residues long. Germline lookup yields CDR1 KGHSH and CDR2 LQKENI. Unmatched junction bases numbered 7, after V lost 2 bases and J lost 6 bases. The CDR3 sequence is CASSPLQGGEDTQYF. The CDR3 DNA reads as TGTGCCAGCTCACCATTACAGGGGGGCGAGGATACGCAGTATTTT.

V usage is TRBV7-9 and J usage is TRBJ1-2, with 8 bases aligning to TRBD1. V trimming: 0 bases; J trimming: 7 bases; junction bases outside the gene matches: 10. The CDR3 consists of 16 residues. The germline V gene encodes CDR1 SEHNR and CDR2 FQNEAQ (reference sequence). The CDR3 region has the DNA TGTGCCAGCAGCTTAGCCGGTTCGGGACAGGCGTCTGGCTACACCTTC. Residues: CASSLAGSGQASGYTF.

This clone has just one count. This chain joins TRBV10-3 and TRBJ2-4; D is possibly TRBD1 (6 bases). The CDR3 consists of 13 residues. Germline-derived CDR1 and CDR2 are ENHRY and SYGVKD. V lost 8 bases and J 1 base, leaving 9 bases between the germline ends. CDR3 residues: CAIADRAKNIQYF. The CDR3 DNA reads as TGTGCCATCGCTGACAGGGCCAAAAACATTCAGTACTTC.

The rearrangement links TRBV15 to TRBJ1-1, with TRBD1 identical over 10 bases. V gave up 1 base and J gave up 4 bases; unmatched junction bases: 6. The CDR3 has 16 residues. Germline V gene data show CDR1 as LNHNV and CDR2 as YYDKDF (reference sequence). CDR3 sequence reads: CATSRVMTGGFTEAFF. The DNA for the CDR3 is TGTGCCACCAGCAGAGTTATGACAGGGGGCTTCACTGAAGCTTTCTTT.

CDR3 sequence: CASGSSGTSGNEQFF. CDR3 DNA sequence: TGTGCTAGTGGCTCATCCGGGACTAGCGGCAATGAGCAGTTCTTC. The gene calls are TRBV12-5 and TRBJ2-1; 11 nucleotides match TRBD2. The CDR3 length is 15 residues. The V and J ends lost 6 bases and 6 bases, in that order; junction bases with no gene match: 7. The germline V gene has CDR1 LGHNT and CDR2 FRNRAP. Full variable domain (missing parts from reference TRBV12-5 and TRBJ2-1): DARVTQTPRHKVTEMGQEVTMRCQPILGHNTVFWYRQTMMQGLELLAYFRNRAPLDDSGMPKDRFSAEMPDATLATLKIQPSEPRDSAVYFCASGSSGTSGNEQFFGPGTRLTVL.